These 9 T cell receptor beta chains were sequenced from one sample in a study of blood T cell repertoires in COVID-19. Here immunoSEQ multiplex PCR was the method, and the copy in TCRdb shows in-frame clones only, minus some. The sample holds 55,000 or so clones; almost 85% are singletons and the top ten take roughly 13%. Material for sequencing was peripheral blood. The receptor set was obtained from a human donor in a cohort sampled during active COVID-19.

This clone was seen just once. The CDR3 here is CASSQAGQPFNGYTF. CDR3 sequence (DNA): TGTGCCAGCAGCCAGGCGGGACAGCCCTTTAATGGCTACACCTTC. The chain links TRBV3-1 (or the pseudogene TRBV3-2) to TRBJ1-2; 7 bases match TRBD1. The germline CDR1 and CDR2 sequences are LGHDT and YNNKEL (reference sequence). The CDR3 sequence is 15 residues long. Losses at the gene ends were 3 bases for V and 6 bases for J; bases not matched to a gene: 10.

The rearrangement joins TRBV6-4 to TRBJ2-1; unclear D gene. Trimming stripped 0 bases from V and 3 bases from J, with 6 bases between. Germline CDR1 reads MRHNA; CDR2 reads SNTAGT. The CDR3 spans 14 residues. CDR3: CASSDSSDYNEQFF. CDR3 DNA: TGTGCCAGCAGTGACTCAAGCGACTACAATGAGCAGTTCTTC.

The CDR3 DNA sequence: TGTGCCAGCAGTTACGGGTTCGGGGATGGCTACACCTTC. As protein: CASSYGFGDGYTF. This chain connects TRBV6-5 to TRBJ1-2; D is unresolved. V lost 2 bases and J 6 bases, leaving 10 bases between the germline ends. The CDR3 length is 13 residues. Looked up from germline, CDR1 is MNHEY and CDR2 is SVGAGI.

This clone was recorded a few times. This chain links TRBV6-5 with TRBJ1-1; D remains ambiguous. Germline CDR1 and CDR2: MNHEY and SVGAGI. This CDR3 contains 14 residues. V lost 7 bases, J lost 1 base, and 13 bases lay in between. CDR3 residues: CASNMREPNTEAFF. The CDR3 DNA follows: TGTGCCAGCAACATGAGGGAACCGAACACTGAAGCTTTCTTT.

CDR3 in amino acids: CSVEIVAGYSGANVLTF. DNA of the CDR3: TGCAGCGTTGAAATAGTAGCGGGCTACTCTGGGGCCAACGTCCTGACTTTC. The gene calls are TRBV29-1 and TRBJ2-6; TRBD2 aligns across 7 bases. V shed 2 bases, J shed 0 bases, and the junction held 7 bases outside the gene matches. Germline CDR1 SQVTM, CDR2 ANQGSEA. The CDR3 contains 17 residues.

The CDR3 sequence: CASSIGLAGVSYNEQFF. The CDR3 bases are TGTGCCAGTAGTATCGGGCTAGCGGGAGTTTCATACAATGAGCAGTTCTTC. This chain joins TRBV19 and TRBJ2-1; 10 bases line up with TRBD2. The CDR3 contains 17 residues. Germline trimming cut 3 bases from V and 4 bases from J; bases unmatched to any gene: 9. CDR1 is LNHDA, CDR2 SQIVND, per germline (reference sequence).

This clone has a handful of counts. This chain joins TRBV29-1 and TRBJ2-7; tentative D call: TRBD1 (6 bases). Germline CDR1 reads SQVTM; CDR2 reads ANQGSEA. With 7 bases removed from V and 2 bases from J, the gap between germline ends came to 12 bases. This CDR3 has 12 amino acids. The CDR3 is CSAWTDTYEQYF. The DNA of the CDR3 is TGCAGCGCATGGACAGACACCTACGAGCAGTACTTC.

The V and J genes are TRBV30 and TRBJ1-2; D uncertain. Germline CDR1 GTSNPN, CDR2 SVGIG (reference sequence). V was clipped by 3 bases and J by 1 base, with 15 bases between them. This CDR3 region has 15 residues. CDR3 region: CAWRWEGNFNYGYTF. CDR3 nucleotide sequence: TGTGCCTGGAGATGGGAGGGAAACTTTAACTATGGCTACACCTTC.

The chain links TRBV1 to TRBJ2-3; TRBD2 is the table's D call and was not checked against the DNA. TRBV1 is a pseudogene segment. The CDR3 totals 21 residues. CDR3 sequence: CTSSQPPGLAGGRGSTDTQYF. DNA for the CDR3: TGCACCAGCAGCCAACCACCGGGACTAGCGGGAGGGAGAGGGAGCACAGATACGCAGTATTTT.